This TCR beta chain derives from a study of blood T cells in healthy people across ages. This clonotype appeared a few times. Next came a second PCR, run for about 7 to 12 cycles, which used a sample-barcoded 5' primer along with a J-beta primer mix. TCRdb re-called the 5' RACE reads with MiXCR, one entry per CDR3 protein. The profile covers around 700,000 distinct CDR3 sequences, with more than 20% appearing a single time and 8% to 10% taken by the ten largest. Separately, the same data were catalogued under a study of T cells of mothers and their children.

Sample: blood. The sequence was obtained from a boy aged 5-17 years in good health.

The DNA for the CDR3 is TGTGCCAGCAGTTCCAGGGGAAACATTCAGTACTTC. This codes for CASSSRGNIQYF. The gene calls are TRBV12-3 or TRBV12-4 and TRBJ2-4; D possibly corresponds to TRBD1 (6 bases). The CDR3 covers 12 residues. Trimming took 4 bases from V and 6 from J, leaving 7 bases between them.